This T cell receptor (beta chain) was obtained from a study of monozygotic twins with inflammatory bowel disease. Study findings and constraints: Compared with healthy twins, IBD patients shared fewer clonotypes with others, especially with disease activity. The authors could not tell different T cell subtypes apart.

Each TCR library consumed around 3,600 ng of total RNA. TCRdb reprocessed the 5' RACE reads; each CDR3 protein has one entry and no DNA is given. The sample holds around 410,000 distinct CDR3 sequences. On this clonotype itself: Antigen unknown.

Germline CDR1 SQVTM, CDR2 ANQGSEA. The CDR3 runs 12 residues. The TCR comes from a human donor with ulcerative colitis or Crohn's disease, or a healthy co-twin of an affected twin (not recorded which). Sequencing was carried out using blood. The chain uses TRBV29-1 and TRBJ1-2. CDR3 residues: CSVEAVPYGYTF.